This TCR beta chain was observed in a study of shared clonotypes between healthy human individuals. Authors' methods: Junction-only immunoSEQ sequences carried no quality scores, so filtering differed. Using immunoSEQ multiplex PCR, the repertoire was profiled, and TCRdb retains in-frame clones only, with some absent. V and J calls and clone size are as listed in that table; D and trimming were resolved from the DNA. The sample shows about 2.3 million clones, 85% to 95% of them seen only once. The sample was naive CD4+ T cells from PBMCs. Subset noted: CD45RA+ positively selected. The source is a man between 18 and 35 years old in good health. Some clones in this sample may be carry-over from other donors' samples.

CDR3 nucleotide sequence: TGTGCCAGCAGCTTGATTGGTATGGCAACTAATGAAAAACTGTTTTTT. Translated: CASSLIGMATNEKLFF. The chain joins TRBV5-6 to TRBJ1-4; D unclear. Between the trimmed V and J ends, which lost 1 base and 0 bases, there was a span of 10 bases. The germline CDR1 and CDR2 sequences are SGHDT and YYEEEE. The CDR3 extends over 16 amino acids.